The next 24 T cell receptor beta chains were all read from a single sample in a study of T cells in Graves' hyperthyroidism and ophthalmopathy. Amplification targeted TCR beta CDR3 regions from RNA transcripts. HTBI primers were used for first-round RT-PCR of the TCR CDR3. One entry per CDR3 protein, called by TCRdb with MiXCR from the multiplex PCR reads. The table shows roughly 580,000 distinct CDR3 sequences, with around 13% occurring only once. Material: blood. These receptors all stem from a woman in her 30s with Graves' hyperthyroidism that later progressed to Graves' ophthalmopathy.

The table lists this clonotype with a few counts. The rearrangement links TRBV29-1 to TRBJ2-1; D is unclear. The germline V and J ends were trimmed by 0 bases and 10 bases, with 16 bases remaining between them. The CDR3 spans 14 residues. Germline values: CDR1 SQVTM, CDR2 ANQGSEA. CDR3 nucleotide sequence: TGCAGCGTTGAAGATCCTGCTTCCGGCCTGGAGCAGTTCTTC. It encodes CSVEDPASGLEQFF.

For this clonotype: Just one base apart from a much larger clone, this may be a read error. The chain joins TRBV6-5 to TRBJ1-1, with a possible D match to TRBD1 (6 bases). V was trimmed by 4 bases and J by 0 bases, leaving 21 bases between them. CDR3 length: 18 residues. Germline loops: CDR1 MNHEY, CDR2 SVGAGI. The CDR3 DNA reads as TGTGCCAGCAGTTCACCTTTAGACAACAGGGCTTTGAACACTGAAGCTTTCTTT. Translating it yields CASSSPLDNRALNTEAFF.

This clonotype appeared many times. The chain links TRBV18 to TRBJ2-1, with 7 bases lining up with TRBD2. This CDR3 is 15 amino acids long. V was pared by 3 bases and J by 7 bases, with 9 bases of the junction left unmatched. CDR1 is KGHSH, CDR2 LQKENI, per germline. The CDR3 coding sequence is TGTGCCAGCTCACCGGGCGGGAGCCTACGGAATGAGCAGTTCTTC. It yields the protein CASSPGGSLRNEQFF.

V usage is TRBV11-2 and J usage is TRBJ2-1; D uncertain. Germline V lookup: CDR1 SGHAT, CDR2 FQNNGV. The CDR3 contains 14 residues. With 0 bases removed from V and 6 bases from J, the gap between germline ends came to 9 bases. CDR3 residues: CASSLDRALNEQFF. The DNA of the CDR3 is TGTGCCAGCAGCTTAGATCGGGCACTCAATGAGCAGTTCTTC.

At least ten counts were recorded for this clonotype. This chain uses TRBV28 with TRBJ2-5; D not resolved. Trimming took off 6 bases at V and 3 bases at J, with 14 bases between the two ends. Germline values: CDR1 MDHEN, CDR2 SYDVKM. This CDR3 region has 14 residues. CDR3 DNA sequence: TGTGCCAGCAGCCTAGGGTGGGGTAAAGAGACCCAGTACTTC. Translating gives CASSLGWGKETQYF.

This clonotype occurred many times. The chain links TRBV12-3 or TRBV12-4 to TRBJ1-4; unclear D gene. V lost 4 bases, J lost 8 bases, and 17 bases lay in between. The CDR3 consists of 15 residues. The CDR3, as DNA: TGTGCCAGCAGTTCGCGGACGGCTATCGGCGAAAAACTGTTTTTT. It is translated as CASSSRTAIGEKLFF.

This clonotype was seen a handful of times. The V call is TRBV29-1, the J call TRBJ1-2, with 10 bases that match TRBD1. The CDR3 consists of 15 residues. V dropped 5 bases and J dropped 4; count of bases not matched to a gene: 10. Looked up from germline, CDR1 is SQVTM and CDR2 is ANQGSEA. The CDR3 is CSVTTETGGIYGYTF. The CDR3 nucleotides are TGCAGCGTTACCACTGAGACAGGGGGCATCTATGGCTACACCTTC.

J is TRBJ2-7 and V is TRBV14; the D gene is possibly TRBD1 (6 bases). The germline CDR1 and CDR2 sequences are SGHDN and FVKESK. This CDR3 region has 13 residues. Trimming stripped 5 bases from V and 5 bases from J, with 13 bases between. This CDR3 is CASSDHRVNEQYF. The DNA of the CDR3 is TGTGCCAGCAGCGACCACAGGGTCAACGAGCAGTACTTC. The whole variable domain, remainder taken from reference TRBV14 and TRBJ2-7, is EAGVTQFPSHSVIEKGQTVTLRCDPISGHDNLYWYRRVMGKEIKFLLHFVKESKQDESGMPNNRFLAERTGGTYSTLKVQPAELEDSGVYFCASSDHRVNEQYFGPGTRLTVT.

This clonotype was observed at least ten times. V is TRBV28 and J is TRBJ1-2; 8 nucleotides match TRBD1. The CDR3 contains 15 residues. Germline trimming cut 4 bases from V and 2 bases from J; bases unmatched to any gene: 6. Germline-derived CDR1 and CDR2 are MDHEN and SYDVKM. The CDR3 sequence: CASSSLGQGNYGYTF. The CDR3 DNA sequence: TGTGCCAGCAGTTCCTTAGGACAGGGCAACTATGGCTACACCTTC.

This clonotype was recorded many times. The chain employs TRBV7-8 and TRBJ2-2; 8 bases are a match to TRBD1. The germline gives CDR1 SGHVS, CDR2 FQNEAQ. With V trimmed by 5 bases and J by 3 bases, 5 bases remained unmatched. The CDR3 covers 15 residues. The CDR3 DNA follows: TGTGCCAGCAGCCAGGACAGGGCGGACACCGGGGAGCTGTTTTTT. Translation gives CASSQDRADTGELFF.

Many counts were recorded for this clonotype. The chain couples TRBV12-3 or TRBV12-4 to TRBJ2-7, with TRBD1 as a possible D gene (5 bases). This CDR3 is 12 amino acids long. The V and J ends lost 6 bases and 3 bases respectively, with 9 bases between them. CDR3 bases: TGTGCCAGCAGCCTGGACAACTACGAGCAGTACTTC. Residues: CASSLDNYEQYF.

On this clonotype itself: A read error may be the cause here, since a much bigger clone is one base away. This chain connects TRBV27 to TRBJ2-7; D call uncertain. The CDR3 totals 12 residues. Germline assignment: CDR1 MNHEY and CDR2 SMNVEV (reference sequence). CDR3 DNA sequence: TGTGTCAGCAGTCACCACCCCTACGAGCAGTACTTC. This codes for CVSSHHPYEQYF.

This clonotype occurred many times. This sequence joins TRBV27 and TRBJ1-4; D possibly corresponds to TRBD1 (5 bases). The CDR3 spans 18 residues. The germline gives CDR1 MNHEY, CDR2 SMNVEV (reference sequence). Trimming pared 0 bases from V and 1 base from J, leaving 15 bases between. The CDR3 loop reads CASSLSLPRGRTNEKLFF. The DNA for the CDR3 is TGTGCCAGCAGTTTATCCCTCCCAAGGGGACGAACTAATGAAAAACTGTTTTTT.

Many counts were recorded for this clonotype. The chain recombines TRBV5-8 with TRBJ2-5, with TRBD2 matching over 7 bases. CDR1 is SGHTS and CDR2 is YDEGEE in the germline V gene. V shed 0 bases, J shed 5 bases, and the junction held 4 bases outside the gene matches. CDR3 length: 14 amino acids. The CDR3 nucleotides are TGTGCCAGCAGCTTGGAGGCGGGAGCGGAGACCCAGTACTTC. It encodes CASSLEAGAETQYF.

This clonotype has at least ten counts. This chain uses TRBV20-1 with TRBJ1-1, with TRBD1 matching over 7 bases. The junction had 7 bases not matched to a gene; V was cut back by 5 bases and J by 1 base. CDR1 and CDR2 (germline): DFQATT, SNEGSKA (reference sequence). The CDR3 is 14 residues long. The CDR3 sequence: CSAPTGQSNTEAFF. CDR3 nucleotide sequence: TGCAGTGCTCCGACGGGACAGTCGAACACTGAAGCTTTCTTT.

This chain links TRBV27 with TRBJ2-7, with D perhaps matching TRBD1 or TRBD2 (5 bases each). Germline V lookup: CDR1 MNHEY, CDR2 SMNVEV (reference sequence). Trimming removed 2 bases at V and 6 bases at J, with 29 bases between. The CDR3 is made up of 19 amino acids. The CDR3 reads CASSLDGRGSFFSCSEQYF. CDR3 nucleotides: TGTGCCAGCAGTTTAGACGGTCGGGGCAGCTTCTTCTCTTGTTCCGAGCAGTACTTC.

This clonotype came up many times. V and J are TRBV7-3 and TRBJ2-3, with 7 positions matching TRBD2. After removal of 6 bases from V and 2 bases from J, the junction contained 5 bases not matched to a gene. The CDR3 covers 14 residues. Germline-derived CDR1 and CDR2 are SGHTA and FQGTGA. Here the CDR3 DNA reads TGTGCCAGCAGACAAGGACTAGTCACAGATACGCAGTATTTT. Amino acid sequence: CASRQGLVTDTQYF.

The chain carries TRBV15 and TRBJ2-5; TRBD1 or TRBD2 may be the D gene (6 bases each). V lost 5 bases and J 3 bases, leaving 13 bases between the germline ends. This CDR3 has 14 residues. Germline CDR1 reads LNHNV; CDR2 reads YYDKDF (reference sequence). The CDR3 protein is CATSRGPGEETQYF. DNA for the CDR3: TGTGCCACCAGCCGGGGGCCAGGCGAAGAGACCCAGTACTTC.

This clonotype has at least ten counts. The CDR3 DNA reads as TGTGCCAGCTCACCACCGTGGAGGGAGGGCGATGAGCAGTTCTTC. This sequence encodes CASSPPWREGDEQFF. This chain links TRBV18 with TRBJ2-1; 7 bases fit TRBD2. V lost 0 bases and J lost 8; bases outside the gene matches: 7. Looked up from germline, CDR1 is KGHSH and CDR2 is LQKENI. CDR3 size: 15 residues.

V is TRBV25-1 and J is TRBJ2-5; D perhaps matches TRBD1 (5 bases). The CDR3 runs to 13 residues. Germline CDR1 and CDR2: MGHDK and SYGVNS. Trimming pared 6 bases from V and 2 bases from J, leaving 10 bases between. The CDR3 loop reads CASRDYRQETQYF. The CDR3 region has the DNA TGTGCCAGCAGAGATTACAGGCAAGAGACCCAGTACTTC.

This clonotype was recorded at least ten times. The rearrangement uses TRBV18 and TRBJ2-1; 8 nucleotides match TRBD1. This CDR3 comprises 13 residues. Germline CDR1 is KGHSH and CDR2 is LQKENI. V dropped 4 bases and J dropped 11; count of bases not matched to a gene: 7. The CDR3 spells CASSRQDRAKQFF. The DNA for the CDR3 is TGTGCCAGCTCACGACAGGACAGGGCGAAGCAGTTCTTC.

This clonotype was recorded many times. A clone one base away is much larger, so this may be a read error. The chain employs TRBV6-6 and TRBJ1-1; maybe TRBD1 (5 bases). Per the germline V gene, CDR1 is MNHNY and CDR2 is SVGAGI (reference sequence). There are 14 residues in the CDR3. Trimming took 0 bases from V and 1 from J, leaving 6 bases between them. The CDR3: CASSYSGENTEAFF. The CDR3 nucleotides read TGTGCCAGCAGTTACTCGGGGGAGAACACTGAAGCTTTCTTT.

The CDR3 here is CASSLKGLQTYNEQYF. CDR3 nucleotides: TGTGCCAGCAGTTTAAAAGGTCTTCAAACCTACAATGAGCAGTACTTC. This chain uses TRBV7-2 with TRBJ2-1, with D unresolved. The J call may not be correct, given that the DNA end is closer to TRBJ2-7. The CDR3 length is 16 residues. CDR1 and CDR2 from the germline V gene are SGHTA and FQGNSA.

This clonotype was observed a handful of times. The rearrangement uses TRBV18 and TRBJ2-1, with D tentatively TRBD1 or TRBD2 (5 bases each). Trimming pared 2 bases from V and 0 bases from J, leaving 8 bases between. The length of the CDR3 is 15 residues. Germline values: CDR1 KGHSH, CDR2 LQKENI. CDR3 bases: TGTGCCAGCTCACCAGCAGGGAGCTCCTACAATGAGCAGTTCTTC. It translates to CASSPAGSSYNEQFF.